This T cell receptor beta chain derives from a study of blood T cell repertoires in COVID-19. Study-wide context: Some COVID-19 samples were acute and others convalescent; all came from the United States, Italy and Spain. T cells, B-cell-depleted T cells, or PBMCs provided the cDNA or gDNA that served as material.

This CDR3 comprises 16 residues. Trimming at V came to 2 bases and at J to 3 bases, leaving 6 bases not matched to a gene. CDR1 and CDR2 from the germline V gene are MDHEN and SYDVKM. Per the original methods: Scientists estimated how many nucleated cells there were by amplifying reference gene primers. Method: immunoSEQ multiplex PCR; TCRdb's copy keeps in-frame clones and lacks some. From that table come the V and J calls and clone size; the DNA was used to work out D and trimming. Of roughly 190,000 clones in the sample, approximately 85% were seen once. Sequencing was done on a sample of peripheral blood. The clonotype was recovered from a woman aged 55-75 years with acute or convalescent COVID-19. The chain links TRBV28 to TRBJ1-2, with 10 nucleotides matching TRBD1. CDR3 nucleotides: TGTGCCAGCAGTTTACCTCACGGGACAGGGGACTATGGCTACACCTTC. Amino acids: CASSLPHGTGDYGYTF.